These T cell receptor beta chains were read from a single sample in a study of OX40 agonist ivuxolimab in advanced cancers. Assay: immunoSEQ multiplex PCR; the TCRdb copy retains only in-frame clones and omits some. The sample has about 15,000 clones; 86% are singletons. This specimen was CD4+ or CD8+ T cells sorted from blood, taken in a trial of the OX40 agonist ivuxolimab. The receptor source for this set is an adult with an advanced solid tumor such as melanoma, head and neck, liver or kidney cancer. Each CDR3 is given with its conserved first and last residue. The D gene is left open where the match is weak. Size is stated for part of the rows, as once, few or many counts, or as a class when the clone is expanded.

v_gene	j_gene	abundance	d_gene	CDR3nt	CDR3aa
TRBV20-1	TRBJ1-6	NA	NA	TGCAGTGCTAGGTACGGGGACACCCTCCACTTT	CSARYGDTLHF
TRBV10-3	TRBJ1-1	NA	NA	TGTGCCACCACAGAGATGGAGGCGAACACTGAAGCTTTCTTT	CATTEMEANTEAFF
TRBV30	TRBJ2-7	NA	TRBD2	TGTGCCTGGAGTGCCTCCCGAGGAGCGGGAAGGTACGAGCAGTACTTC	CAWSASRGAGRYEQYF
TRBV10-3	TRBJ1-4	NA	NA	TGTGCCACGACCCCGCGCGGGGGCGATCTTGCTAATGAAAAACTGTTTTTT	CATTPRGGDLANEKLFF
TRBV27	TRBJ2-6	NA	TRBD2	TGTGCCAGCAGTTTCCGGGAGGCTGGGGCCAACGTCCTGACTTTC	CASSFREAGANVLTF
TRBV5-1	TRBJ2-7	NA	NA	TGCGCCAGCAGCTTGGATCGGGGAAATGAGCAGTACTTC	CASSLDRGNEQYF
TRBV28	TRBJ1-5	NA	TRBD1	TGTGCCAGCAGTTTTGGTAGGGGGCTATTTAGCAATCAGCCCCAGCATTTT	CASSFGRGLFSNQPQHF
TRBV29-1	TRBJ2-5	NA	NA	TGCAGCGTTGGATATGGAGAGACCCAGTACTTC	CSVGYGETQYF
TRBV7-9	TRBJ1-2	NA	NA	TGTGCCAGCAGCTTATGGGGTTGGGGTGGCTACACCTTC	CASSLWGWGGYTF
TRBV11-2	TRBJ2-1	NA	TRBD1	TGTGCCAGCACCCAGAGACAGGGCCATATCAGTGCGCAGTTCTTC	CASTQRQGHISAQFF
TRBV9	TRBJ2-1	NA	TRBD2	TGTGCCAGCAGCGTAGAGGGGACTAGTTGGAATGAGCAGTTCTTC	CASSVEGTSWNEQFF
TRBV4-3	TRBJ2-2	NA	NA	TGCGCCAGCAGCCAAGATGCGCTACCCGGGGAGCTGTTTTTT	CASSQDALPGELFF
TRBV29-1	TRBJ2-5	NA	TRBD2	TGCAGCGTTCAGGGACTAGCGGGTGGGGAGACCCAGTACTTC	CSVQGLAGGETQYF
TRBV11-2	TRBJ2-2	NA	NA	TGTGCCAGCACCCACGACGGGGTCGGGGAGCTGTTTTTT	CASTHDGVGELFF
TRBV7-3	TRBJ2-7	few	TRBD2	TGTGCCAGCAGCCCTAGCGGGAGGCCGGAGGAGCAGTACTTC	CASSPSGRPEEQYF
TRBV28	TRBJ2-1	once	NA	TGTGCCAGCTGTCTCTACAATGAGCAGTTCTTC	CASCLYNEQFF
TRBV25-1	TRBJ2-2	once	NA	TGTGCCAGCAGTGAATTCCAGAACACCGGGGAGCTGTTTTTT	CASSEFQNTGELFF
TRBV19	TRBJ1-5	NA	TRBD1	TGTGCCAGTACCCGGACAGGACGGCTTCGCAATCAGCCCCAGCATTTT	CASTRTGRLRNQPQHF
TRBV7-9	TRBJ2-5	once	NA	TGTGCCAGCAGCTTGGGGGGCCAGGAGACCCAGTACTTC	CASSLGGQETQYF
TRBV10-3	TRBJ2-2	NA	TRBD2	TGTGCCATCAGTGAGGGACTAGCTGGCCGGGGAGCTGTTTTT	CAISEGLAGRGAVF
TRBV29-1	TRBJ2-7	NA	NA	TGCAGCGTTGCGACAGGTCAGCCCCTCCGCGAGCAGTACTTC	CSVATGQPLREQYF
TRBV6-6	TRBJ1-1	once	NA	TGTGCCAGCAGTTGGGCGGGTCAGAACACTGAAGCTTTCTTT	CASSWAGQNTEAFF
TRBV28	TRBJ1-5	NA	NA	TGTGCCAGCAGTTCCCTGGACCCTAATCTGTATCAGCCCCAGCATTTT	CASSSLDPNLYQPQHF
TRBV6-6	TRBJ2-7	NA	NA	TGTGCCAGCAGCCATTACGAGCAGTACTTC	CASSHYEQYF
TRBV10-3	TRBJ1-2	NA	NA	TGTGCCATCAGTGCGCTGGGTTCGGAAGGCTACACCTTC	CAISALGSEGYTF
TRBV5-4	TRBJ2-3	NA	NA	TGTGCCAGCAGCTTATTTGGCACAGATACGCAGTATTTT	CASSLFGTDTQYF
TRBV7-2	TRBJ2-7	NA	TRBD2	TGTGCCAGCAGCTCCGGAGCTAGCGGCACAGCTTACGAGCAGTACTTC	CASSSGASGTAYEQYF
TRBV7-2	TRBJ2-1	NA	NA	TGTGCCAGCAGCCTTAACGGGCCCAGGGACCAGTTCTTC	CASSLNGPRDQFF
TRBV28	TRBJ2-7	NA	TRBD2	TGTGCCAGCAGTTTGTACCTCGGACTAGCGGGGACCTACGAGCAGTACTTC	CASSLYLGLAGTYEQYF
TRBV7-2	TRBJ2-7	few	NA	TGTGCCAGCAGCTTAGTGGGGGGACTCACCTACGAGCAGTACTTC	CASSLVGGLTYEQYF
TRBV11-2	TRBJ2-1	NA	NA	TGTGCCAGCAGCTTAAGTAATGAGCAGTTCTTC	CASSLSNEQFF
TRBV5-4	TRBJ2-1	NA	TRBD2	TGTGCCAGCACCCTAACTAGCGGAGCCAATGAGCAGTTCTTC	CASTLTSGANEQFF
TRBV18	TRBJ2-4	NA	NA	TGTGCCAGCTCACCAGGGGGATCTGGAAACATTCAGTACTTC	CASSPGGSGNIQYF
TRBV7-9	TRBJ2-7	NA	NA	TGTGCCAGCAGCTCGGGTCGGGGGGCAGGTGAGCAGTACTTC	CASSSGRGAGEQYF
TRBV19	TRBJ1-5	NA	TRBD1	TGTGCCAGTAATACGGGACAGGGGGCCCTGCAACAGCCCCAGCATTTT	CASNTGQGALQQPQHF
TRBV30	TRBJ2-7	NA	NA	TGTGCCTGGAGTGTCGTTGGGTACGAGCAGTACTTC	CAWSVVGYEQYF
TRBV20-1	TRBJ2-4	NA	TRBD2	TGCAGCGGGGGGGCCCCCAACCAGTACTTC	CSGGAPNQYF
TRBV18	TRBJ2-3	once	NA	TGTGCCAGCTCTAGCACAGATACGCAGTATTTT	CASSSTDTQYF
TRBV5-8	TRBJ2-2	NA	NA	TGTGCCAGCAAGCATAGGGGAATCACCGGGGAGCTGTTTTTT	CASKHRGITGELFF
TRBV7-9	TRBJ2-7	once	NA	TGTGCCAGCAGCGACGCCACCTACGAGCAGTACTTC	CASSDATYEQYF
TRBV11-2	TRBJ1-1	NA	NA	TGTGCCAGCAGCTTAGAGTCGGCCATGAACACTGAAGCTTTCTTT	CASSLESAMNTEAFF
TRBV10-3	TRBJ2-7	NA	NA	TGTGCCATCAGTGGAACAAGGGGAGAGCAGTACTTC	CAISGTRGEQYF
TRBV2	TRBJ2-1	NA	NA	TGTGCCAGCAGGGGGCAGGGACCGTACAATGAGCAGTTCTTC	CASRGQGPYNEQFF